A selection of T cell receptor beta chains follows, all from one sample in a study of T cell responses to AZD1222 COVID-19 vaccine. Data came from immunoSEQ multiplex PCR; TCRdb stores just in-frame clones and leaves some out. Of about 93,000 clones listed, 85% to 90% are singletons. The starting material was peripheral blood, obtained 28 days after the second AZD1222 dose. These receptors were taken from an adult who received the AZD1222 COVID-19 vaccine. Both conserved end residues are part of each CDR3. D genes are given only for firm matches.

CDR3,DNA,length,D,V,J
CSVATGGTGLNTEAFF,TGCAGCGTTGCCACGGGCGGGACAGGGCTGAACACTGAAGCTTTCTTT,16,TRBD1,TRBV29-1,TRBJ1-1
CASAIRMPAPDTQYF,TGTGCCAGCGCCATCCGTATGCCTGCCCCAGATACGCAGTATTTT,15,NA,TRBV6-5,TRBJ2-3
CSASGAVDYNEQFF,TGCAGTGCTAGTGGGGCTGTGGACTACAATGAGCAGTTCTTC,14,NA,TRBV20-1,TRBJ2-1
CASSLFGAGRTEAFF,TGTGCCAGCAGCTTATTTGGGGCAGGCCGGACTGAAGCTTTCTTT,15,NA,TRBV7-2,TRBJ1-1
CASSLQQVYEQYF,TGTGCCAGCAGCTTGCAACAGGTCTACGAGCAGTACTTC,13,NA,TRBV5-6,TRBJ2-7
CASSPDREVDEQFF,TGTGCCAGCAGCCCTGACAGGGAAGTAGATGAGCAGTTCTTC,14,TRBD1,TRBV6-4,TRBJ2-1
CASSPIGGMRADTQYF,TGTGCCAGCAGCCCAATAGGGGGGATGCGAGCAGATACGCAGTATTTT,16,NA,TRBV5-6,TRBJ2-3
CASSLGGLEQYF,TGTGCCAGCAGCTTAGGAGGGCTTGAGCAGTACTTC,12,NA,TRBV7-9,TRBJ2-7
CASSAIAGVNNEQFF,TGCGCCAGCAGCGCCATAGCGGGAGTCAACAATGAGCAGTTCTTC,15,TRBD2,TRBV5-1,TRBJ2-1
CAWSREIISPLHF,TGTGCCTGGAGTCGAGAGATAATTTCACCCCTCCACTTT,13,NA,TRBV30,TRBJ1-6